The clone carrying this TCR beta chain was found once. Its target is not known. The entry originates in a study of T cell responses to AZD1222 COVID-19 vaccine. Notes on the study in general: Spike as a whole was targeted by vaccine-associated CD4 TCRs, dominant at 160-218 and 743-854. White British people made up most donors, females outnumbered males, and clonal diversity was possibly underestimated. Reportedly, nearly half the spike-specific TCRs target unmutated variant regions.

Data came from immunoSEQ multiplex PCR; TCRdb stores just in-frame clones and leaves some out. The repertoire holds 100,000 to 150,000 clones, with roughly 90% as singletons. The receptor comes from an adult in good health. The starting material was peripheral blood, obtained on day 0 of AZD1222 vaccination.

The CDR3 sequence is CASSFWGPPNTGELFF. The DNA for the CDR3 is TGTGCCAGCAGCTTCTGGGGCCCCCCCAACACCGGGGAGCTGTTTTTT. V and J are TRBV2 and TRBJ2-2; D may be TRBD1 (5 bases). Per germline, CDR1 SNHLY and CDR2 FYNNEI. The CDR3 sequence is 16 residues long. V lost 6 bases and J 2 bases, leaving 16 bases between the germline ends.